Here is one TCR beta chain with its context. The antigen is undetermined. The CDR3 runs 13 residues. Germline assignment: CDR1 LNHDA and CDR2 SQIVND (reference sequence). The V and J ends lost 7 bases and 2 bases respectively, with 10 bases between them. 13 Jbeta primers and 60 Vbeta primers were used for the PCR. Data came from immunoSEQ multiplex PCR; TCRdb stores just in-frame clones and leaves some out. The sample contains roughly 26,000 clones, about 70% of which appear only once. The donors gave bone marrow, and they were healthy. These data are taken from a study of cytomegalovirus exposure and HLA in healthy donors. The study, taken as a whole, reports: Further analysis was carried out later, and it showed several of the most significant clusters appearing linked to common viral pathogens. Exclusion applied to some V segments, including TRBV6-2 and TRBV6-3, as they were indistinguishable. When a later analysis compared HLA-associated TCR beta chains with equally common others, the HLA-associated chains turned out to be more clonally expanded and to have lower generation probabilities.

The receptor was isolated from a woman in her fifties or sixties in good health and CMV-seronegative. Source material: PBMCs. The chain combines TRBV19 with TRBJ2-3; tentatively, D is TRBD2 (6 bases). The CDR3 DNA reads TGTGCCAGTACCGGCGGGGACACAGATACGCAGTATTTT. This sequence encodes CASTGGDTDTQYF.